A single sample is the source of the 12 T cell receptor beta chains below, sequenced in a study of shared clonotypes between healthy human individuals (dated by TCRdb to 2020 to 2022). The method behind the library was the immunoSEQ multiplex PCR assay. TCRdb re-hosts the immuneACCESS table, in-frame sequences only. Its copies lack some clones; in the studies checked, an unresolved V gene accounts for under half of them, and the cause for the rest is not known. This sample gives more than 2,000,000 clones in total; more than 80% of them show up just once. Together, the top ten hold around 0.4% of the sample. The sample consisted of naive CD4+ T cells from PBMCs. Sample cell subset or site, as interpreted from the label and publication: CD45RA+ positively selected. These receptors all come from a man in his late teens or twenties in good health. Some clones in this sample may be carry-over from other donors' samples.

On this clone: The identical CDR3 is also encoded by other nucleotide sequences in the sample. The chain employs TRBV19 and TRBJ2-7; D might be TRBD2 (6 bases). V lost 3 bases and J lost 3, with 9 bases in between. The V gene's germline CDR1 is LNHDA and CDR2 SQIVND (reference sequence). The CDR3 length is 13 residues. The CDR3 region has the DNA TGTGCCAGTAGTATCACGCGGGGCTACGAGCAGTACTTC. Translating gives CASSITRGYEQYF. The whole variable domain, filled in from reference TRBV19 and TRBJ2-7, reads DGGITQSPKYLFRKEGQNVTLSCEQNLNHDAMYWYRQDPGQGLRLIYYSQIVNDFQKGDIAEGYSVSREKKESFPLTVTSAQKNPTAFYLCASSITRGYEQYFGPGTRLTVT.

Points on this clone: The sample carries other DNA sequences with the same CDR3. V is TRBV2 and J is TRBJ1-2; D may be TRBD1 (5 bases). V was pared by 4 bases and J by 0 bases, with 6 bases between. CDR3 length equals 13 residues. Germline values: CDR1 SNHLY, CDR2 FYNNEI. The CDR3 DNA follows: TGTGCCAGCAGTGTAGGGGCTAACTATGGCTACACCTTC. Protein sequence: CASSVGANYGYTF. The full variable domain, its missing parts supplied by reference TRBV2 and TRBJ1-2, is EPEVTQTPSHQVTQMGQEVILRCVPISNHLYFYWYRQILGQKVEFLVSFYNNEISEKSEIFDDQFSVERPDGSNFTLKIRSTKLEDSAMYFCASSVGANYGYTFGSGTRLTVV.

The chain joins TRBV2 to TRBJ2-2, with TRBD2 matching 8 bases. Germline values: CDR1 SNHLY, CDR2 FYNNEI. There are 18 residues in the CDR3. V shed 3 bases and J 8 bases; nucleotides not matched to a gene: 17. For the CDR3, the DNA is TGTGCCAGCAGTGACGGGAAACGGGCTAGCGGGCCAGGTGGGGAGCTGTTTTTT. It yields the protein CASSDGKRASGPGGELFF. Full variable domain (rest looked up from reference TRBV2 and TRBJ2-2): EPEVTQTPSHQVTQMGQEVILRCVPISNHLYFYWYRQILGQKVEFLVSFYNNEISEKSEIFDDQFSVERPDGSNFTLKIRSTKLEDSAMYFCASSDGKRASGPGGELFFGEGSRLTVL.

The chain combines TRBV7-2 with TRBJ2-4, with D possibly TRBD1 on 6 matching bases. Trimming took 6 bases from V and 5 from J, leaving 11 bases between them. Germline loops: CDR1 SGHTA, CDR2 FQGNSA. The CDR3 has 13 amino acids. CDR3 protein: CASRQGSENIQYF. CDR3 DNA: TGTGCCAGCAGACAGGGAAGCGAAAACATTCAGTACTTC.

The CDR3 reads CASSLIFGSSYEQYF. The CDR3 bases are TGTGCCAGCAGTTTGATTTTTGGGAGCTCCTACGAGCAGTACTTC. V gene TRBV28 combines with J gene TRBJ2-7; maybe TRBD2 (5 bases). Germline loops: CDR1 MDHEN, CDR2 SYDVKM. Between the trimmed V and J ends, which lost 3 bases and 0 bases, there was a span of 12 bases. The CDR3 is 15 residues long.

A note on this clone: Within the sample, other DNA sequences also encode this same CDR3. The chain uses TRBV5-1 and TRBJ1-3, with D hard to call. The CDR3 runs to 15 residues. Trimming removed 0 bases from V and 0 bases from J, with 7 bases in between. Germline V gene lookup returns CDR1 SGHRS and CDR2 YFSETQ. The CDR3 nucleotides read TGCGCCAGCAGCTTGGACTTGAGCTCTGGAAACACCATATATTTT. Encoded protein: CASSLDLSSGNTIYF.

The chain has TRBV5-1 and TRBJ2-2; TRBD1 matches 7 bases. CDR3 size: 15 residues. The germline gives CDR1 SGHRS, CDR2 YFSETQ. The trim removed 4 bases at V and 7 bases at J, leaving 10 bases unmatched. The CDR3 nucleotides read TGCGCCAGCAGCCCGTCGACAGGGTCGGGCGGGGAGCTGTTTTTT. Its translation: CASSPSTGSGGELFF.

The chain combines TRBV6-6 with TRBJ1-2; D is unclear. V lost 4 bases and J 6 bases, leaving 9 bases between the germline ends. CDR3 length: 12 amino acids. Germline CDR1 and CDR2: MNHNY and SVGAGI (reference sequence). For the CDR3, the DNA is TGTGCCAGCAGTTTCCAGACGGATGGCTACACCTTC. Its translation: CASSFQTDGYTF.

This clone was detected a few times. The sample has other DNA sequences that encode this CDR3 too. The DNA of the CDR3 is TGTGCCAGTAGTATTTCAGGGGGCGATCAGCCCCAGCATTTT. It is translated as CASSISGGDQPQHF. V gene TRBV19 combines with J gene TRBJ1-5, with 8 bases identical to TRBD1. The CDR3 length is 14 residues. Per the germline V gene, CDR1 is LNHDA and CDR2 is SQIVND (reference sequence). V shed 3 bases, J shed 5 bases, and the junction held 3 bases outside the gene matches.

The V gene is TRBV21-1, the J gene TRBJ2-7; the table's D gene call, TRBD2, was not cross checked with the DNA. TRBV21-1 is a pseudogene. This CDR3 has 14 amino acids. CDR3 amino acids: CASSSIEDPYEQYF. The CDR3 DNA sequence: TGTGCCAGCAGCAGTATAGAGGATCCCTACGAGCAGTACTTC.

The gene calls are TRBV28 and TRBJ1-5, with 7 bases aligning to TRBD1. The trim removed 6 bases at V and 2 bases at J, leaving 10 bases unmatched. The CDR3 is 16 residues long. Germline V CDR1 and CDR2: MDHEN, SYDVKM. The CDR3 bases are TGTGCCAGCAGGATCGAGGGGGCTTTTGGCAATCAGCCCCAGCATTTT. Protein product: CASRIEGAFGNQPQHF. Using reference TRBV28 and TRBJ1-5 for the parts outside the CDR3, the full variable domain is DVKVTQSSRYLVKRTGEKVFLECVQDMDHENMFWYRQDPGLGLRLIYFSYDVKMKEKGDIPEGYSVSREKKERFSLILESASTNQTSMYLCASRIEGAFGNQPQHFGDGTRLSIL.

The chain has TRBV29-1 and TRBJ1-4, with 7 bases lining up with TRBD1. This CDR3 contains 13 residues. Looked up from germline, CDR1 is SQVTM and CDR2 is ANQGSEA. Trimming took 6 bases from V and 3 from J; bases not matched to a gene: 4. In DNA form, the CDR3 reads TGCAGCGTACTGACAGGGCCTAATGAAAAACTGTTTTTT. It is translated as CSVLTGPNEKLFF.